This TCR beta chain was recorded in a study of cytomegalovirus exposure and HLA in healthy donors. Study at large: The study's early data release held about 77 million unique TCRs from HLA-typed donors. Study observations and caveats: For most TCR beta V segments, an earlier analysis put the productive rate at about 87% or about 30% of the time. For cytomegalovirus status, the classifier reportedly gave diagnoses with high specificity and sensitivity.

V shed 0 bases and J 6 bases; nucleotides not matched to a gene: 3. The CDR3 loop spans 15 amino acids. Looked up from germline, CDR1 is SGHAT and CDR2 is FQNNGV. As for this clone: What it binds is unknown.

Primers included in the PCR were 60 Vbeta and 13 Jbeta primers. TCRdb's copy holds only in-frame clones and misses some; the assay was immunoSEQ multiplex PCR. This table holds tens of thousands of clones, about 67% found once. The clonotype comes from a middle-aged man in good health and CMV-seropositive. The sample taken for sequencing was PBMCs. This chain links TRBV11-2 with TRBJ2-1; 9 positions agree with TRBD2. The CDR3 loop is CASSLDRGRGNEQFF. CDR3 coding DNA: TGTGCCAGCAGCTTAGATCGCGGGAGGGGCAATGAGCAGTTCTTC.